These 10 T cell receptor beta chains came from one sample sequenced in a study of blood T cell repertoires in COVID-19. Assay: immunoSEQ multiplex PCR; the TCRdb copy retains only in-frame clones and omits some. The sample has under 400,000 clones; almost 90% are singletons. The specimen was peripheral blood. Source of these receptors: a woman in her twenties or thirties with COVID-19, enrolled during active disease.

The chain carries TRBV9 and TRBJ1-1; D unresolved. The CDR3 length is 13 residues. CDR1 and CDR2 (germline): SGDLS, YYNGEE. V dropped 4 bases and J dropped 3 bases, with 10 bases sitting between them. As DNA, the CDR3 is TGTGCCAGCAGCCTTCCCGGTGACACTGAAGCTTTCTTT. Encoded protein: CASSLPGDTEAFF.

The chain recombines TRBV20-1 with TRBJ2-7, with D uncertain. Between the trimmed V and J ends, which lost 6 bases and 0 bases, there was a span of 6 bases. CDR1 and CDR2 from the germline V gene are DFQATT and SNEGSKA (reference sequence). The CDR3 spans 11 residues. Written as DNA, the CDR3 is TGCAGTGCACTGAGCTCCTACGAGCAGTACTTC. This translates into CSALSSYEQYF.

The J gene is TRBJ1-2, the V gene TRBV6-2 or TRBV6-3; 11 bases align to TRBD1. The ends lost 4 bases at V and 8 bases at J; junction bases unmatched: 6. From germline, CDR1 is MNHEY and CDR2 SVGEGT. The CDR3 contains 14 residues. The CDR3 reads CASSSSGQGAGYTF. The CDR3 DNA follows: TGTGCCAGCAGTTCCTCCGGACAGGGGGCCGGCTACACCTTC.

The genes are TRBV7-8 and TRBJ2-1; perhaps TRBD2 as D (6 bases). Trimming left V 1 base short and J 10 bases short, with 11 bases between. CDR3 length: 13 amino acids. Germline CDR1 and CDR2: SGHVS and FQNEAQ. CDR3 sequence: CASSLVNLAEQFF. CDR3 DNA: TGTGCCAGCAGCTTAGTCAATCTAGCGGAGCAGTTCTTC.

Written as DNA, the CDR3 is TGTGCCAGCAGTTACCAGCGGGAGGGCCTAAACGAGCAGTACTTC. Encoded protein: CASSYQREGLNEQYF. The chain has TRBV6-5 and TRBJ2-7; 10 bases fit TRBD2. V dropped 2 bases and J dropped 5; count of bases not matched to a gene: 6. Per germline, CDR1 MNHEY and CDR2 SVGAGI. This CDR3 region has 15 residues.

The J gene is TRBJ2-2, the V gene TRBV12-5; D uncertain. Trimming removed 3 bases at V and 0 bases at J, with 5 bases between. Per the germline V gene, CDR1 is LGHNT and CDR2 is FRNRAP. The CDR3 spans 14 residues. CDR3 protein: CASGFQANTGELFF. The CDR3 bases are TGTGCTAGTGGTTTTCAGGCGAACACCGGGGAGCTGTTTTTT.

V is TRBV12-3 or TRBV12-4 and J is TRBJ1-2, with 7 bases identical to TRBD1. The CDR3 length is 13 residues. Trimming cost V 2 bases and J 7 bases; bases outside gene matches: 4. CDR3 protein: CASSLKGAGGYTF. The CDR3 nucleotides read TGTGCCAGCAGTTTAAAGGGGGCAGGTGGCTACACCTTC.

This clone showed up just once. The chain carries TRBV5-1 and TRBJ1-1; no definite D call. There are 15 residues in the CDR3. Per the germline V gene, CDR1 is SGHRS and CDR2 is YFSETQ. The V end lost 5 bases, the J end lost 0 bases, and 14 bases lay between the germline ends. CDR3 coding DNA: TGCGCCAGCAGAGCCGGACTGAACATGAACACTGAAGCTTTCTTT. The encoded protein is CASRAGLNMNTEAFF.

This chain uses TRBV20-1 with TRBJ2-7; 7 bases align to TRBD2. Germline lookup yields CDR1 DFQATT and CDR2 SNEGSKA (reference sequence). The CDR3 is 15 amino acids. V trimming: 3 bases; J trimming: 0 bases; junction bases outside the gene matches: 8. CDR3 residues: CSASSGQDFSYEQYF. In DNA form, the CDR3 reads TGCAGTGCTAGTAGCGGGCAGGACTTCTCCTACGAGCAGTACTTC.

The chain employs TRBV7-8 and TRBJ1-5, with D hard to call. V was trimmed by 1 base and J by 7 bases, leaving 14 bases between them. The CDR3 consists of 15 residues. From germline, CDR1 is SGHVS and CDR2 FQNEAQ. The CDR3 reads CASSLVSVGLQPQHF. The CDR3 DNA is TGTGCCAGCAGCTTAGTTTCCGTCGGACTGCAGCCCCAGCATTTT.